A single sample gave rise to the 16 T cell receptor beta chains below, sequenced in a study of control samples from healthy donors and cancer patients. Sequenced by immunoSEQ multiplex PCR; TCRdb stores in-frame clones only, minus some. The sample includes under 200,000 clones, about nine tenths of them seen just once. The sample comprised blood. The receptor source for this set is a woman aged 25 to 39 in good health.

This sequence joins TRBV6-5 and TRBJ2-5, with 9 positions matching TRBD1. The CDR3 contains 13 residues. Germline V gene sequence: CDR1 MNHEY, CDR2 SVGAGI. Trimming at V came to 8 bases and at J to 1 base, leaving 2 bases not matched to a gene. CDR3 amino acids: CASGQGPQETQYF. Here the CDR3 DNA reads TGTGCCAGCGGACAGGGGCCCCAAGAGACCCAGTACTTC.

This CDR3 reads CATSDFWASGSTDTQYF. The CDR3 nucleotides are TGTGCCACCAGTGATTTTTGGGCTAGCGGGAGTACAGATACGCAGTATTTT. The chain recombines TRBV24-1 with TRBJ2-3, with 10 bases aligning to TRBD2. CDR1 is KGHDR and CDR2 is SFDVKD in the germline V gene. This CDR3 spans 17 amino acids. V lost 1 base and J lost 3; bases outside the gene matches: 6.

This chain links TRBV28 with TRBJ2-7; TRBD1 aligns across 7 bases. V lost 6 bases to trimming and J lost 6 bases; unmatched junction nucleotides: 2. The CDR3 consists of 11 residues. Germline V lookup: CDR1 MDHEN, CDR2 SYDVKM. The CDR3 sequence is CASRDRFEQYF. In nucleotides, the CDR3 is TGTGCCAGCAGGGACAGGTTCGAGCAGTACTTC.

The J gene is TRBJ2-3, the V gene TRBV27, with 9 positions matching TRBD1. V was clipped by 3 bases and J by 1 base; unmatched bases: 2. CDR1 and CDR2 (germline): MNHEY, SMNVEV (reference sequence). This CDR3 has 15 amino acids. CDR3 protein: CASSFRTGGTDTQYF. For the CDR3, the DNA is TGTGCCAGCAGTTTCCGGACAGGGGGCACAGATACGCAGTATTTT.

This chain connects TRBV9 to TRBJ2-7, with D tentatively TRBD2 (7 bases). The CDR3 covers 15 residues. The germline gives CDR1 SGDLS, CDR2 YYNGEE. The V gene lost 0 bases and the J gene lost 2 bases, with 12 bases spanning the gap. Written as DNA, the CDR3 is TGTGCCAGCAGCGTAGGGGGGGGCATCGCCTACGAGCAGTACTTC. Its translation: CASSVGGGIAYEQYF.

This chain links TRBV19 with TRBJ1-2, with D unresolved. The CDR3 spans 13 residues. The germline CDR1 and CDR2 sequences are LNHDA and SQIVND (reference sequence). Trimming removed 3 bases at V and 5 bases at J, with 10 bases between. Here the CDR3 reads CASSMFQSYGYTF. CDR3 sequence (DNA): TGTGCCAGTAGTATGTTCCAGTCATATGGCTACACCTTC.

This chain connects TRBV7-2 to TRBJ1-2; D gene unclear. V was cut by 0 bases and J by 4 bases, with 6 bases left in between. Looked up from germline, CDR1 is SGHTA and CDR2 is FQGNSA. This CDR3 spans 13 amino acids. The CDR3 sequence is CASSLAGPYGYTF. The CDR3 region has the DNA TGTGCCAGCAGCTTAGCAGGGCCCTATGGCTACACCTTC.

The DNA for the CDR3 is TGTGCCAGCAGCGTAGATTCAGGGAGGTCGGACGGCTACACCTTC. This gives the protein CASSVDSGRSDGYTF. V and J are TRBV9 and TRBJ1-2; tentative D call: TRBD1 (5 bases). Germline V lookup: CDR1 SGDLS, CDR2 YYNGEE. The CDR3 runs 15 residues. V was cut by 0 bases and J by 8 bases, with 17 bases left in between.

The V call is TRBV3-1 (or the pseudogene TRBV3-2), the J call TRBJ2-1, with TRBD2 matching 7 bases. The V gene end was trimmed by 1 base and the J gene end by 4 bases; junction bases not matched to a gene: 1. Per germline, CDR1 LGHDT and CDR2 YNNKEL (reference sequence). The CDR3 extends over 14 amino acids. The CDR3 DNA is TGTGCCAGCAGCCAAGGAGCGGGGTACAATGAGCAGTTCTTC. As protein: CASSQGAGYNEQFF.

The V call is TRBV15, the J call TRBJ2-3; 10 bases agree with TRBD2. The V and J ends lost 1 base and 5 bases, in that order; junction bases with no gene match: 0. CDR3 length: 14 residues. Germline assignment: CDR1 LNHNV and CDR2 YYDKDF (reference sequence). The CDR3 here is CATSRASGGDTQYF. The CDR3 bases are TGTGCCACCAGCAGAGCTAGCGGGGGAGATACGCAGTATTTT. Filled out from reference TRBV15 and TRBJ2-3, the complete variable domain reads DAMVIQNPRYQVTQFGKPVTLSCSQTLNHNVMYWYQQKSSQAPKLLFHYYDKDFNNEADTPDNFQSRRPNTSFCFLDIRSPGLGDTAMYLCATSRASGGDTQYFGPGTRLTVL.

This clone was counted a single time. The chain has TRBV18 and TRBJ1-4; TRBD1 might be the D (6 bases). With 2 bases removed from V and 8 bases from J, the gap between germline ends came to 9 bases. Germline V CDR1 and CDR2: KGHSH, LQKENI. This CDR3 contains 13 residues. The CDR3 DNA reads as TGTGCCAGCTCACCATCAGGGGCCGAAAAACTGTTTTTT. Translating gives CASSPSGAEKLFF.

The V gene is TRBV6-1, the J gene TRBJ1-2; perhaps TRBD1 as D (5 bases). The CDR3 loop spans 15 amino acids. Trimming left V 3 bases short and J 4 bases short, with 15 bases between. The germline gives CDR1 MNHNS, CDR2 SASEGT. CDR3 coding DNA: TGTGCCAGCAGTGACCCGGACAAAAAACTCTATGGCTACACCTTC. Amino acids: CASSDPDKKLYGYTF.

The J gene is TRBJ1-3, the V gene TRBV4-1; D gene uncertain. Germline CDR1 MGHRA, CDR2 YSYEKL. Trimming shortened V by 2 bases and J by 0 bases, and 8 bases separated the two germline ends. The CDR3 has 15 amino acids. CDR3 protein: CASSQPRDSGNTIYF. For the CDR3, the DNA is TGCGCCAGCAGCCAACCCCGGGACTCTGGAAACACCATATATTTT.

The genes are TRBV7-3 and TRBJ2-1, with D hard to call. Trimming took off 1 base at V and 3 bases at J, with 10 bases between the two ends. The germline V gene has CDR1 SGHTA and CDR2 FQGTGA. This CDR3 has 15 amino acids. This CDR3 reads CASSLMVALYNEQFF. Here the CDR3 DNA reads TGTGCCAGCAGCTTAATGGTTGCACTCTACAATGAGCAGTTCTTC.

This sequence joins TRBV27 and TRBJ2-7; D ambiguous. CDR3 length: 14 residues. V was pared by 3 bases and J by 6 bases, with 15 bases between. CDR1 is MNHEY and CDR2 is SMNVEV in the germline V gene (reference sequence). CDR3 in DNA: TGTGCCAGCAGTTTTTCGGGTTCTTGGTCCGAGCAGTACTTC. The encoded protein is CASSFSGSWSEQYF.

The J gene is TRBJ2-2, the V gene TRBV27, with 7 bases that match TRBD1. Germline assignment: CDR1 MNHEY and CDR2 SMNVEV (reference sequence). The CDR3 length is 16 residues. The J segment lost 2 bases and the V segment lost 4 bases, leaving 7 bases of the junction unmatched. CDR3 amino acids: CASSSGTGVNTGELFF. CDR3 nucleotides: TGTGCCAGCAGTTCAGGCACAGGGGTCAACACCGGGGAGCTGTTTTTT.